A single sample gave rise to the 9 T cell receptor beta chains below, sequenced in a study of blood T cell repertoires in COVID-19. Here immunoSEQ multiplex PCR was the method, and the copy in TCRdb shows in-frame clones only, minus some. This table has 200,000 to 250,000 clones, about 94% appearing once. Sequencing was carried out using peripheral blood. All receptors come from a man aged 55 to 69 with COVID-19, enrolled during active disease.

This clone showed up just a few times. V usage is TRBV19 and J usage is TRBJ1-2; 11 positions match TRBD1. Germline loops: CDR1 LNHDA, CDR2 SQIVND (reference sequence). The CDR3 runs 13 residues. J gave up 8 bases and V 9 bases, and 8 bases lay outside the gene matches. Here the CDR3 reads CASGQGASSGYTF. CDR3 coding DNA: TGTGCCAGCGGACAGGGGGCATCGAGCGGCTACACCTTC.

V gene TRBV18 combines with J gene TRBJ2-2, with D possibly being TRBD2 (6 bases). Trimming cost V 4 bases and J 0 bases, with 15 bases left between them. CDR1 is KGHSH and CDR2 is LQKENI in the germline V gene. The CDR3 consists of 17 residues. The chain's CDR3 is CASSLITAGTNTGELFF. The CDR3 region has the DNA TGTGCCAGCTCACTTATAACGGCGGGAACGAACACCGGGGAGCTGTTTTTT.

The chain is built from TRBV27 and TRBJ2-3, with 8 bases that match TRBD1. This CDR3 has 17 amino acids. Germline values: CDR1 MNHEY, CDR2 SMNVEV (reference sequence). J was trimmed by 4 bases and V by 5 bases; bases with no gene match: 14. CDR3 bases: TGTGCCAGCAGTCGCGACAGGGGTCTTGGTTGGTCAGATACGCAGTATTTT. It yields the protein CASSRDRGLGWSDTQYF.

This chain connects TRBV28 to TRBJ2-7; TRBD1 aligns across 7 bases. The CDR3 length is 14 residues. Trimming at V came to 7 bases and at J to 2 bases, leaving 8 bases not matched to a gene. Germline V gene lookup returns CDR1 MDHEN and CDR2 SYDVKM. CDR3: CASNPGTVTYEQYF. The DNA for the CDR3 is TGTGCCAGCAATCCCGGGACAGTCACCTACGAGCAGTACTTC. The full variable domain, in which reference TRBV28 and TRBJ2-7 provide the parts outside the CDR3, is DVKVTQSSRYLVKRTGEKVFLECVQDMDHENMFWYRQDPGLGLRLIYFSYDVKMKEKGDIPEGYSVSREKKERFSLILESASTNQTSMYLCASNPGTVTYEQYFGPGTRLTVT.

The CDR3 DNA follows: TGTGCCAGCAGTGCAAAGCACACAGATACGCAGTATTTT. It is translated as CASSAKHTDTQYF. The chain recombines TRBV2 with TRBJ2-3, with D unclear. Trimming stripped 4 bases from V and 2 bases from J, with 7 bases between. CDR3 length: 13 residues. From germline, CDR1 is SNHLY and CDR2 FYNNEI.

This clone was recorded only once. This chain connects TRBV11-2 to TRBJ2-1, with D possibly being TRBD2 (6 bases). The CDR3 runs to 16 residues. The V end was cut by 0 bases, the J end by 7 bases, with 16 bases between. Germline V gene data show CDR1 as SGHAT and CDR2 as FQNNGV. The CDR3 DNA reads TGTGCCAGCAGCTTAGATTGGCGGGATACGCAAAATGAGCAGTTCTTC. Translation gives CASSLDWRDTQNEQFF. Full variable domain (remainder filled in from reference TRBV11-2 and TRBJ2-1): EAGVAQSPRYKIIEKRQSVAFWCNPISGHATLYWYQQILGQGPKLLIQFQNNGVVDDSQLPKDRFSAERLKGVDSTLKIQPAKLEDSAVYLCASSLDWRDTQNEQFFGPGTRLTVL.

V is TRBV4-1 and J is TRBJ2-1, with TRBD1 as a possible D gene (5 bases). Germline-derived CDR1 and CDR2 are MGHRA and YSYEKL. Trimming shortened V by 2 bases and J by 10 bases, and 18 bases separated the two germline ends. CDR3 size: 15 residues. The CDR3 coding sequence is TGCGCCAGCAGCCAATCGCAGGGCGCCTTCAGGGAGCAGTTCTTC. Protein: CASSQSQGAFREQFF.

The chain uses TRBV27 and TRBJ2-1; D might be TRBD1 (5 bases). Between the trimmed V and J ends, which lost 2 bases and 0 bases, there was a span of 8 bases. The germline V gene encodes CDR1 MNHEY and CDR2 SMNVEV (reference sequence). CDR3 size: 15 residues. The CDR3 reads CASSLQGVSYNEQFF. DNA of the CDR3: TGTGCCAGCAGTTTACAGGGTGTCTCCTACAATGAGCAGTTCTTC.

This chain uses TRBV10-3 with TRBJ2-1; TRBD2 is a possible D gene (6 bases). The CDR3 runs to 19 residues. Germline V lookup: CDR1 ENHRY, CDR2 SYGVKD. Trimming shortened V by 2 bases and J by 0 bases, and 20 bases separated the two germline ends. The CDR3 region has the DNA TGTGCCATCAGTGAGGAAATAGCGGAGGCGGTCGCCTCCTACAATGAGCAGTTCTTC. Protein product: CAISEEIAEAVASYNEQFF.